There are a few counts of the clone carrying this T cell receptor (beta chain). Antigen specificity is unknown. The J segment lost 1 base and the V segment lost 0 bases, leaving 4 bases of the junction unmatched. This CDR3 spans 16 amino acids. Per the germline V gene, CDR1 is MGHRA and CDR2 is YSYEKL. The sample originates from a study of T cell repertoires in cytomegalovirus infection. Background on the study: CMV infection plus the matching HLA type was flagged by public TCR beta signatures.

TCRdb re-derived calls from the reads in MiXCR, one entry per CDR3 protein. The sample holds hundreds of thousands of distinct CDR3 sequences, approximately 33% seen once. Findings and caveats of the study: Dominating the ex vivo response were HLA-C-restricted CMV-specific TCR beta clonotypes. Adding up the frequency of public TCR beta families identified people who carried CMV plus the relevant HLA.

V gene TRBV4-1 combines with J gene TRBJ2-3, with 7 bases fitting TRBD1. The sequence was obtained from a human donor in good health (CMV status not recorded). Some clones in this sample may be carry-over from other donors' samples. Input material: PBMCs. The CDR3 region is CASSQDPGTGTDTQYF. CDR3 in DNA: TGCGCCAGCAGCCAAGATCCCGGGACAGGCACAGATACGCAGTATTTT.